The present T cell receptor (beta chain) was sequenced within a study of control samples from healthy donors and cancer patients. Data came from immunoSEQ multiplex PCR; TCRdb stores just in-frame clones and leaves some out. The table has 150,000 to 200,000 clones, around 90% seen once. Germline V gene data show CDR1 as ENHRY and CDR2 as SYGVKD. The CDR3 length is 15 residues. Trimming cost V 4 bases and J 1 base; bases outside gene matches: 5. Sequencing used blood. The sequence was collected from a woman aged 45 to 65 in good health. V and J are TRBV10-3 and TRBJ2-5; 8 bases are a match to TRBD2. CDR3 amino acids: CAISGATSGQETQYF. CDR3 in DNA: TGTGCCATCAGTGGGGCAACTAGCGGCCAAGAGACCCAGTACTTC.